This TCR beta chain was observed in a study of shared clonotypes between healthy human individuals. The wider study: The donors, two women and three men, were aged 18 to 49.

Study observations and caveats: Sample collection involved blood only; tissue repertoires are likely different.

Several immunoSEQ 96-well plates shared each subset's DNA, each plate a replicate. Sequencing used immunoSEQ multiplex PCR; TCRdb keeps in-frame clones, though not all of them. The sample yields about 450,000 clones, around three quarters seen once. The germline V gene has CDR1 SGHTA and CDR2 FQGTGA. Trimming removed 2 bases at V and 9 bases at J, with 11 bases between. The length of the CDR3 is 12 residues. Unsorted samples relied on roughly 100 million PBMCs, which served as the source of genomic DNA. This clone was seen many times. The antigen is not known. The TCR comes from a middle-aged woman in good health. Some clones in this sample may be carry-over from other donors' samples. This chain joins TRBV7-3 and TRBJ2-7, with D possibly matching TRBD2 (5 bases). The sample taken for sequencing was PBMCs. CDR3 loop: CASSLPEGVQYF. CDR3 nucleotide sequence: TGTGCCAGCAGCTTACCCGAGGGAGTGCAGTACTTC.